This TCR beta chain was observed in a study of T cell changes during pregnancy in multiple sclerosis. Libraries were prepared by immunoSEQ multiplex PCR; TCRdb keeps only in-frame clonotypes and omits some of them. The sample records about 84,000 clones, approximately 94% being singletons. V dropped 1 base and J dropped 0; count of bases not matched to a gene: 5. This CDR3 is 17 amino acids long. The V gene's germline CDR1 is SEHNR and CDR2 FQNEAQ (reference sequence). The sequencing here drew on peripheral blood, taken in the third trimester of pregnancy. This receptor was taken from a female donor with multiple sclerosis, enrolled in a pregnancy study. The chain links TRBV7-9 to TRBJ2-1; 8 bases are shared with TRBD1. The CDR3 loop reads CASSLGRQGPSYNEQFF. Written as DNA, the CDR3 is TGTGCCAGCAGCTTAGGAAGACAGGGGCCCTCCTACAATGAGCAGTTCTTC.